This is a list of T cell receptor beta chains from one sample in a study of blood T cells in healthy people across ages. TCRdb passed the 5' RACE reads through MiXCR, listing each CDR3 protein once. The sample includes hundreds of thousands of distinct CDR3 sequences, about 25% seen only once; the top ten take 9% to 9.5%. A further study also used this sample, focusing on T cells of mothers and their children.

The sample consisted of blood. Source of these receptors: a boy aged 5-17 years in good health. CDR3s include the opening cysteine and the closing phenylalanine or tryptophan. Size tells how often a clone was seen (once, few, many) or the class of an expanded clone, and some rows leave it out.

V gene: TRBV3-1; clone size: few; CDR3 protein: CASSPLDDSSTDTQYF
V gene: TRBV11-3; clone size: few; CDR3 protein: CASSPPQAPGELFF
V gene: TRBV9; clone size: NA; CDR3 protein: CASSPGHASYEQYF
V gene: TRBV2; clone size: few; CDR3 protein: CASSWSRGTDTQYF
V gene: TRBV29-1; clone size: NA; CDR3 protein: CSVLSSGFPSYEQYF
V gene: TRBV29-1; clone size: few; CDR3 protein: CSVEAGVGYNEQFF
V gene: TRBV7-2; clone size: few; CDR3 protein: CASSLAWDPDNEQFF
V gene: TRBV15; clone size: NA; CDR3 protein: CATSRPPGQGYPYNEQFF
V gene: TRBV12-3/TRBV12-4; clone size: NA; CDR3 protein: CASKAGAEQFF
V gene: TRBV9; clone size: NA; CDR3 protein: CASSAGLAGVETQYF
V gene: TRBV7-8; clone size: NA; CDR3 protein: CASSLVTNSYEQYF
V gene: TRBV6-1; clone size: few; CDR3 protein: CASSELGPNTGELFF
V gene: TRBV29-1; clone size: once; CDR3 protein: CSVPVGAKNIQYF
V gene: TRBV12-3/TRBV12-4; clone size: NA; CDR3 protein: CASNFTFGTSGLWGETQYF
V gene: TRBV5-1; clone size: few; CDR3 protein: CASSLGTSGNTGELFF
V gene: TRBV12-3/TRBV12-4; clone size: few; CDR3 protein: CASSPFVSSGTYEQYF
V gene: TRBV5-1; clone size: NA; CDR3 protein: CASSLALGSGNTIYF
V gene: TRBV20-1; clone size: NA; CDR3 protein: CSATRTGGQNEQFF
V gene: TRBV27; clone size: few; CDR3 protein: CASSRTGIGNEQFF
V gene: TRBV3-1; clone size: few; CDR3 protein: CASSPRRGLRETQYF
V gene: TRBV28; clone size: few; CDR3 protein: CASKRGSTYEQYF
V gene: TRBV7-2; clone size: NA; CDR3 protein: CASSLVGREYEQYF
V gene: TRBV5-1; clone size: NA; CDR3 protein: CASSLLAGSNFNEQFF
V gene: TRBV12-3/TRBV12-4; clone size: once; CDR3 protein: CASSLVAGLGNTIYF
V gene: TRBV2; clone size: few; CDR3 protein: CASMRSQSQETQYF
V gene: TRBV5-5; clone size: once; CDR3 protein: CASSLLAGGLSEQFF
V gene: TRBV29-1; clone size: NA; CDR3 protein: CSTGGQDTYNEQFF
V gene: TRBV28; clone size: few; CDR3 protein: CASGDITRQTNQPQHF
V gene: TRBV19; clone size: few; CDR3 protein: CASSSLLGETQYF
V gene: TRBV27; clone size: NA; CDR3 protein: CASSAQTDNEQFF
V gene: TRBV29-1; clone size: few; CDR3 protein: CSVVGDSSSYNEQFF
V gene: TRBV7-9; clone size: NA; CDR3 protein: CASSLLGGRSATNEKLFF
V gene: TRBV6-1; clone size: NA; CDR3 protein: CASSEGAWGYQETQYF
V gene: TRBV20-1; clone size: NA; CDR3 protein: CSASKPLSGNQPQHF
V gene: TRBV20-1; clone size: few; CDR3 protein: CSANIAGTSTDTQYF
V gene: TRBV29-1; clone size: few; CDR3 protein: CSVVKGTGVKGEQYF
V gene: TRBV27; clone size: NA; CDR3 protein: CASSPLRSYNEQFF
V gene: TRBV28; clone size: NA; CDR3 protein: CASRSQTYEQYF
V gene: TRBV2; clone size: NA; CDR3 protein: CASSGGEGQESAEAFF
V gene: TRBV29-1; clone size: few; CDR3 protein: CSVARDVSYEQYF
V gene: TRBV6-5; clone size: few; CDR3 protein: CASSPGRDLGEQYF
V gene: TRBV4-3; clone size: NA; CDR3 protein: CASSQGNSGTEAFF
V gene: TRBV4-1; clone size: NA; CDR3 protein: CASSQVGVRNEQYF
V gene: TRBV6-5; clone size: NA; CDR3 protein: CASSLTGSGELFF
V gene: TRBV5-1; clone size: NA; CDR3 protein: CASSSGTGGGSVKNIQYF
V gene: TRBV20-1; clone size: NA; CDR3 protein: CSGLERGGRETQYF
V gene: TRBV29-1; clone size: NA; CDR3 protein: CSVSQRERTDTQYF
V gene: TRBV28; clone size: NA; CDR3 protein: CASMTDYGYTF
V gene: TRBV5-1; clone size: NA; CDR3 protein: CASSLGDSGLAGNF
V gene: TRBV2; clone size: NA; CDR3 protein: CASIGLAAIGGAELQETQYF
V gene: TRBV6-6; clone size: few; CDR3 protein: CASSYAGDSYEQYF
V gene: TRBV5-1; clone size: NA; CDR3 protein: CASSVTRKGEKLFF
V gene: TRBV6-6; clone size: NA; CDR3 protein: CASIYGGEETQYF
V gene: TRBV12-3/TRBV12-4; clone size: NA; CDR3 protein: CASSLLLGDQETQYF
V gene: TRBV6-1; clone size: NA; CDR3 protein: CASSDTLNSYEQYF
V gene: TRBV7-9; clone size: NA; CDR3 protein: CASSLPLGDTQYF
V gene: TRBV12-5; clone size: few; CDR3 protein: CASGLKGGEQFF
V gene: TRBV29-1; clone size: few; CDR3 protein: CSVEGGSPGHTDTQYF